This T cell receptor (beta chain) was captured by sequencing in a study of blood T cell repertoires in COVID-19 (dated by TCRdb to the early 2020s). General notes on the study: Samples covering the acute and convalescent phases of COVID-19 were provided by collaborators in the United States, Italy and Spain. The dataset comprised deeply sampled blood TCRbeta repertoires from subjects exposed to, actively infected with, or recovered from COVID-19. The sample metadata nearly always contained a de-identified subject ID, COVID-19 status, age in years and sex. Samples were obtained from the ongoing ImmuneRACE study (first 160 participants) and from some 1,300 subjects provided by 6 global collaborators. Where HLA class I and class II types were available, the types were taken from metadata supplied by the sample provider, not from assay-based typing. A freely available public database, intended as a resource for researchers studying the immune response to SARS-CoV-2, is where the repertoires were released. The prospective study material was composed of cDNA or gDNA derived from T cells, B-cell-depleted T cells, or PBMCs. Points the paper makes about the study in general: How much clinical and demographic metadata was included differed by source and by participant, and the metadata was provided uncurated.

V drops 5 bases and J drops 1 base, leaving 20 bases in between. According to the germline V gene (reference sequence), CDR1 reads SEHNR and CDR2 reads FQNEAQ. Counted from cysteine to phenylalanine, this CDR3 has 17 amino acids. The read is trimmed to its CDR3 DNA, 51 bases read in frame from base 1. Points on this clone: What antigen it recognizes has not been identified. Base-call qualities are not available, and no considerably larger clone is one nucleotide away.

Collaborating institutions collected whole blood in K2EDTA tubes following their own protocols. For TCRbeta analysis, collaborators shipped samples in one of three forms: frozen whole blood, isolated PBMCs, or DNA extracted from either of those sample types. TCRbeta CDR3 regions were amplified from genomic DNA by means of the immunoSEQ Assay, a bias-controlled multiplex PCR. Concerning the study's data processing: The number of nucleated cells in each sample was estimated from the amplification of reference gene primers within the assay. To quantify the absolute abundance of each unique TCRbeta CDR3 rearrangement, sequence reads were collapsed and filtered. For each sample, productive Simpson clonality was calculated by taking the square root of Simpson's diversity index across productive rearrangements. TCRdb's version of the immuneACCESS table is confined to in-frame rearrangements and falls short of the full clone set. An unresolved V gene accounts for under half of the shortfall where checked; the remainder is of unknown origin. The V and J calls and clone size were taken over from that table, and D and trimming were inferred from the DNA. Counted in this sample were over 400,000 clones; approximately 85% of them appeared once. The ten largest clones capture about 3.2% of the sample.

The sequence was obtained from a human donor in a cohort sampled during active COVID-19. Input material: peripheral blood. The V gene is TRBV7-9 and the J gene is TRBJ1-1, and the D gene may be TRBD1, 5 bases matching. CDR3 protein: CASSPNAAVGANTEAFF. DNA sequence: TGTGCCAGCAGCCCAAACGCGGCGGTAGGGGCGAACACTGAAGCTTTCTTT.